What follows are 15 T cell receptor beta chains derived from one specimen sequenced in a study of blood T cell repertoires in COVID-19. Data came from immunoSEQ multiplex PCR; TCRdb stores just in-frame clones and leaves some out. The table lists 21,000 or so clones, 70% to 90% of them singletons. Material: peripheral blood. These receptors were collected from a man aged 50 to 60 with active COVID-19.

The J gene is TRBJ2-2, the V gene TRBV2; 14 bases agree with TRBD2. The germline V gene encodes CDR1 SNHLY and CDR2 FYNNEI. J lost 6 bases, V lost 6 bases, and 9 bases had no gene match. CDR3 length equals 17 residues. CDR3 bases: TGTGCCAGCAGGGAGGGACTAGCGGGGGAGAGGGCCGGGGAGCTGTTTTTT. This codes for CASREGLAGERAGELFF. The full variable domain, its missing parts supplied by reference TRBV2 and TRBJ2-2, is EPEVTQTPSHQVTQMGQEVILRCVPISNHLYFYWYRQILGQKVEFLVSFYNNEISEKSEIFDDQFSVERPDGSNFTLKIRSTKLEDSAMYFCASREGLAGERAGELFFGEGSRLTVL.

The CDR3 here is CASSRPGGAREKLFF. CDR3 nucleotide sequence: TGCGCCAGCAGCCGCCCGGGGGGGGCAAGGGAAAAACTGTTTTTT. V is TRBV4-1 and J is TRBJ1-4, with D possibly TRBD1 on 6 matching bases. CDR1 MGHRA and CDR2 YSYEKL come from the germline V gene. V lost 4 bases, J lost 8 bases, and 17 bases lay in between. The CDR3 length is 15 residues.

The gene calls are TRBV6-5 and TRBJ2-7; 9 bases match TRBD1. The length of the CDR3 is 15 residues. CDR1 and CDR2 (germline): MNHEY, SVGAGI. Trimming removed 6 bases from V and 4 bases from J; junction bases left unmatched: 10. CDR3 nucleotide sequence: TGTGCCAGCAGGTTGGGTGGGACAGGGAGTTACGAGCAGTACTTC. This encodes CASRLGGTGSYEQYF.

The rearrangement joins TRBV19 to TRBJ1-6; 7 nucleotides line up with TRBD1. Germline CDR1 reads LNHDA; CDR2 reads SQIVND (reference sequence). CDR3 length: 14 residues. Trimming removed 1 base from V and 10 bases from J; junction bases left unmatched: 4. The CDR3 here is CASSIGQGGSPLHF. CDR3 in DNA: TGTGCCAGTAGTATAGGACAGGGAGGATCACCCCTCCACTTT.

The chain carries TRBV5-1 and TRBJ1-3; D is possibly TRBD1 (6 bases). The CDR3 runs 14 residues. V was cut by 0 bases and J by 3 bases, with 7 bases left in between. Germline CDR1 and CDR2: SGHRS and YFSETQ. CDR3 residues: CASSLATGGNTIYF. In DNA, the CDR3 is TGCGCCAGCAGCTTGGCGACAGGTGGAAACACCATATATTTT.

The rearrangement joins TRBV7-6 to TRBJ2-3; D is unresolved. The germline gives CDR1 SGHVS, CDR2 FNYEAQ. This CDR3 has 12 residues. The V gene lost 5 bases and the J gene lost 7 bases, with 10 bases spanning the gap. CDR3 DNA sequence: TGTGCCAGCAGCGCACTGAGTTATACGCAGTATTTT. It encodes CASSALSYTQYF. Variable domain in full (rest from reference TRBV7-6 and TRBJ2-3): GAGVSQSPRYKVTKRGQDVALRCDPISGHVSLYWYRQALGQGPEFLTYFNYEAQQDKSGLPNDRFSAERPEGSISTLTIQRTEQRDSAMYRCASSALSYTQYFGPGTRLTVL.

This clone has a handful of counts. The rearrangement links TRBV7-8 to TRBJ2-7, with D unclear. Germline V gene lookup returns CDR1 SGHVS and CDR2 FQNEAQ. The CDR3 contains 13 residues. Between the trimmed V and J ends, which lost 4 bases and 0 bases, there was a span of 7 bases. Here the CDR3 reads CASSSRFSYEQYF. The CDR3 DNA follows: TGTGCCAGCAGCTCGCGGTTCTCCTACGAGCAGTACTTC.

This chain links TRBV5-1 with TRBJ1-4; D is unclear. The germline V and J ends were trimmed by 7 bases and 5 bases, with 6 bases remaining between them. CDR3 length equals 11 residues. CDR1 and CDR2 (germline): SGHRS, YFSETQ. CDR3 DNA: TGCGCCAGCCGCGGAAATGAAAAACTGTTTTTT. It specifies CASRGNEKLFF. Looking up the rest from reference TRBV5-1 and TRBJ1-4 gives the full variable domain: KAGVTQTPRYLIKTRGQQVTLSCSPISGHRSVSWYQQTPGQGLQFLFEYFSETQRNKGNFPGRFSGRQFSNSRSEMNVSTLELGDSALYLCASRGNEKLFFGSGTQLSVL.

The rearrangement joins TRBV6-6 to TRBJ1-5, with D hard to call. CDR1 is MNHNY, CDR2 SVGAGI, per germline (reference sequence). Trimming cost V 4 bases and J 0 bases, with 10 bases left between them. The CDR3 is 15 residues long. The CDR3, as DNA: TGTGCCAGCAGTTCCGGACGGGGTAGCAATCAGCCCCAGCATTTT. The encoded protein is CASSSGRGSNQPQHF.

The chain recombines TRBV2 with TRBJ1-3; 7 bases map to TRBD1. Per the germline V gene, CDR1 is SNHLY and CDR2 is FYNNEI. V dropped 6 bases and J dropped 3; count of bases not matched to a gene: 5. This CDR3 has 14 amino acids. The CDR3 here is CASRVDRVGNTIYF. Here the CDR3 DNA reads TGTGCCAGCAGGGTTGACAGGGTTGGAAACACCATATATTTT.

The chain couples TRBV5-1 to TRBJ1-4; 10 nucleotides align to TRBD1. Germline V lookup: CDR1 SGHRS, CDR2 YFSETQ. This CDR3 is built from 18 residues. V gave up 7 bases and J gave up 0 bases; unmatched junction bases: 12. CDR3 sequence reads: CASSPGPGQGATNEKLFF. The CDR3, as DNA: TGCGCCAGCTCCCCGGGCCCCGGACAGGGGGCAACTAATGAAAAACTGTTTTTT.

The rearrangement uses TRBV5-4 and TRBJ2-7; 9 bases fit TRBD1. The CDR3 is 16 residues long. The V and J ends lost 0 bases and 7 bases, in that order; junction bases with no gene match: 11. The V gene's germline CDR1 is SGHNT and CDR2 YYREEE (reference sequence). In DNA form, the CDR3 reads TGTGCCAGCAGCTTGGAATGGGGACAGGGTCGTAAAGAGCAGTACTTC. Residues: CASSLEWGQGRKEQYF.

In nucleotides, the CDR3 is TGTGCCAGCAGTTTATCTAGCGGGGTCCCCTACAATGAGCAGTTCTTC. It encodes CASSLSSGVPYNEQFF. The V gene is TRBV27, the J gene TRBJ2-1; TRBD2 agrees at 8 bases. The V segment lost 0 bases and the J segment 2 bases; nucleotides outside the gene matches: 3. This CDR3 is 16 amino acids long. Germline CDR1 MNHEY, CDR2 SMNVEV (reference sequence).

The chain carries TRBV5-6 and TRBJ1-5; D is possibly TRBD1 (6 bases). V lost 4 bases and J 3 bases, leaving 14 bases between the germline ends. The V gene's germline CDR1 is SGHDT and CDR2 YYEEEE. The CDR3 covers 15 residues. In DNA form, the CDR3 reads TGTGCCAGCAGCCGGGCAGGGGTTACCAATCAGCCCCAGCATTTT. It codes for CASSRAGVTNQPQHF.

The CDR3 loop reads CASSSTRDQETQYF. CDR3 nucleotides: TGTGCCAGCAGCTCTACCAGGGACCAAGAGACCCAGTACTTC. This chain joins TRBV7-9 and TRBJ2-5; TRBD1 might be the D (5 bases). The germline CDR1 and CDR2 sequences are SEHNR and FQNEAQ (reference sequence). CDR3 length: 14 amino acids. The V and J ends lost 4 bases and 0 bases respectively, with 9 bases between them.